Listed here are 26 T cell receptor beta chains from one sample, sequenced in a study of T-cell memory formation after mild COVID-19. In TCRdb, the 5' RACE reads were re-called with MiXCR into one record per CDR3 protein. The table includes about 360,000 distinct CDR3 sequences, approximately 15% detected once. The sample comprised PBMCs or a T cell subset sorted from them (not recorded which). The receptors derive from a man between 18 and 35 years old who had mild COVID-19 (a few samples of this study predate the infection). Cell type and time point are not known.

The CDR3 coding sequence is TGTGCCAGCTCACCGGGACAGGAGTCCTATGGCTACACCTTC. This encodes CASSPGQESYGYTF. V is TRBV18 and J is TRBJ1-2, with 8 bases that match TRBD1. V lost 3 bases to trimming and J lost 4 bases; unmatched junction nucleotides: 4. CDR1 and CDR2 from the germline V gene are KGHSH and LQKENI. The CDR3 has 14 residues.

A few counts support this clonotype. V usage is TRBV7-2 and J usage is TRBJ2-3; TRBD1 matches at 8 bases. V dropped 4 bases and J dropped 0; count of bases not matched to a gene: 3. This CDR3 is 15 amino acids long. CDR1 and CDR2 (germline): SGHTA, FQGNSA. CDR3 region: CASSSRTGSTDTQYF. Here the CDR3 DNA reads TGTGCCAGCAGCTCCAGGACAGGGAGCACAGATACGCAGTATTTT.

This clonotype was seen more than once but under ten times. The chain links TRBV7-3 to TRBJ2-2; D is uncertain. Germline V gene data show CDR1 as SGHTA and CDR2 as FQGTGA. Trimming shortened V by 1 base and J by 8 bases, and 2 bases separated the two germline ends. This CDR3 has 11 residues. CDR3 bases: TGTGCCAGCAGCTTAATGGGGGAGCTGTTTTTT. Translated: CASSLMGELFF.

This chain links TRBV10-3 with TRBJ2-3; tentatively, D is TRBD1 (6 bases). CDR3 length: 15 amino acids. Per the germline V gene, CDR1 is ENHRY and CDR2 is SYGVKD. Trimming removed 0 bases at V and 5 bases at J, with 12 bases between. The CDR3 region has the DNA TGTGCCATCAGTGAGTCTTACAGGGCCGAAGATACGCAGTATTTT. Its protein product is CAISESYRAEDTQYF.

This clonotype appeared a few times. The chain has TRBV5-7 and TRBJ2-7; D uncertain. TRBV5-7 is assigned to the ORF class and has an uncertain function. V was clipped by 3 bases and J by 3 bases, with 4 bases between them. This CDR3 region has 11 residues. The CDR3 DNA sequence: TGTGCCAGCAGCTCCTGCTACGAGCAGTACGTC. Its translation: CASSSCYEQYV.

This clonotype has a handful of counts. This sequence joins TRBV7-2 and TRBJ2-2; 10 nucleotides agree with TRBD1. The CDR3 runs to 15 residues. Per germline, CDR1 SGHTA and CDR2 FQGNSA. Unmatched junction bases numbered 8, after V lost 5 bases and J lost 8 bases. CDR3 region: CASSRADRGLGELFF. For the CDR3, the DNA is TGTGCCAGCAGCCGAGCCGACAGGGGGCTAGGGGAGCTGTTTTTT.

V is TRBV6-2 or TRBV6-3 and J is TRBJ2-7, with D possibly being TRBD1 (5 bases). The germline gives CDR1 MNHEY, CDR2 SVGEGT. CDR3 length: 13 residues. V was trimmed by 3 bases and J by 4 bases, leaving 10 bases between them. CDR3 in DNA: TGTGCCAGCAGTTATCGGGCAGGGTACGAGCAGTACGTC. Translating gives CASSYRAGYEQYV.

The chain employs TRBV27 and TRBJ2-2; D not resolved. The CDR3 consists of 13 residues. Between the trimmed V and J ends, which lost 6 bases and 5 bases, there was a span of 10 bases. The germline V gene has CDR1 MNHEY and CDR2 SMNVEV (reference sequence). The CDR3 loop is CASSIHSTGELFF. The DNA for the CDR3 is TGTGCCAGCAGCATCCATTCAACCGGGGAGCTGTTTTTT.

This clonotype was observed a handful of times. V usage is TRBV7-3 and J usage is TRBJ2-5, with TRBD2 matching over 9 bases. The CDR3 consists of 15 residues. CDR1 and CDR2 (germline): SGHTA, FQGTGA. Trimming at V came to 0 bases and at J to 4 bases, leaving 3 bases not matched to a gene. CDR3 in amino acids: CASSLTRGGPETQYF. The CDR3 coding sequence is TGTGCCAGCAGCTTAACGCGGGGGGGCCCAGAGACCCAGTACTTC.

This clonotype was seen only a few times. The genes are TRBV10-3 and TRBJ1-2, with TRBD1 identical over 8 bases. V lost 10 bases, J lost 8 bases, and 6 bases stayed unmatched. This CDR3 region has 11 residues. CDR1 is ENHRY and CDR2 is SYGVKD in the germline V gene. CDR3 region: CANGQGGGYTF. The CDR3 region has the DNA TGTGCCAACGGACAGGGAGGAGGCTACACCTTC.

This sequence joins TRBV30 and TRBJ2-2, with 9 bases that match TRBD1. CDR1 is GTSNPN and CDR2 is SVGIG in the germline V gene (reference sequence). The trim removed 3 bases at V and 4 bases at J, leaving 6 bases unmatched. The CDR3 is 15 amino acids. This CDR3 is CAWRNRGLATGELFF. CDR3 coding DNA: TGTGCCTGGAGAAACAGGGGGCTGGCCACCGGGGAGCTGTTTTTT. The whole variable domain, remainder taken from reference TRBV30 and TRBJ2-2, is SQTIHQWPATLVQPVGSPLSLECTVEGTSNPNLYWYRQAAGRGLQLLFYSVGIGQISSEVPQNLSASRPQDRQFILSSKKLLLSDSGFYLCAWRNRGLATGELFFGEGSRLTVL.

The chain links TRBV11-2 to TRBJ2-3, with D perhaps TRBD1 (6 bases). The germline V gene has CDR1 SGHAT and CDR2 FQNNGV. Trimming took off 4 bases at V and 2 bases at J, with 16 bases between the two ends. This CDR3 is 16 amino acids long. CDR3 nucleotide sequence: TGTGCCAGCAGCTCGACCCGGACAGTCCTCACAGATACGCAGTATTTT. Translating gives CASSSTRTVLTDTQYF.

Of note for this clonotype: A read error is possible here, since a much larger clone lies one base away. The chain has TRBV7-2 and TRBJ1-1, with D uncertain. This CDR3 is 14 amino acids long. Trimming took 1 base from V and 3 from J, leaving 9 bases between them. Germline values: CDR1 SGHTA, CDR2 FQGNSA. The CDR3 bases are TGTGCCAGCAGCTTAGAATCGGCCGACACTGAAGCTTTCTTT. Amino acid sequence: CASSLESADTEAFF. The full variable domain, completed using reference TRBV7-2 and TRBJ1-1, is GAGVSQSPSNKVTEKGKDVELRCDPISGHTALYWYRQSLGQGLEFLIYFQGNSAPDKSGLPSDRFSAERTGGSVSTLTIQRTQQEDSAVYLCASSLESADTEAFFGQGTRLTVV.

CDR3 in amino acids: CASSYGSSSYEQYV. The CDR3 region has the DNA TGTGCCAGCAGCTATGGGAGCAGCTCCTACGAGCAGTACGTC. The chain combines TRBV11-2 with TRBJ2-7; D might be TRBD2 (5 bases). Trimming stripped 4 bases from V and 0 bases from J, with 10 bases between. Germline values: CDR1 SGHAT, CDR2 FQNNGV. This CDR3 is 14 amino acids long.

This chain joins TRBV11-2 and TRBJ1-2; D is undetermined. The CDR3 is 16 amino acids. Per the germline V gene, CDR1 is SGHAT and CDR2 is FQNNGV. V lost 5 bases and J lost 8, with 24 bases in between. In DNA, the CDR3 is TGTGCCAGCAGCCCCCTCCCCCGGGTTGGGTGGGAAGGCTACACCTTC. This codes for CASSPLPRVGWEGYTF.

This clonotype showed up many times. The chain has TRBV12-3 or TRBV12-4 and TRBJ2-1; 10 nucleotides agree with TRBD2. The trim removed 6 bases at V and 4 bases at J, leaving 6 bases unmatched. CDR3 length equals 15 residues. The CDR3: CASRPLAGDYNEQFF. CDR3 coding DNA: TGTGCCAGCAGACCGCTAGCGGGGGATTACAATGAGCAGTTCTTC.

This clonotype was seen a few times. The chain joins TRBV5-1 to TRBJ2-5; 7 positions match TRBD2. CDR3 size: 14 residues. V dropped 4 bases and J dropped 2; count of bases not matched to a gene: 5. Germline V gene lookup returns CDR1 SGHRS and CDR2 YFSETQ. CDR3 amino acids: CASSQLAVQETQYF. The CDR3 DNA sequence: TGCGCCAGCAGCCAGCTAGCGGTGCAAGAGACCCAGTACTTC.

At least ten counts were recorded for this clonotype. The chain combines TRBV15 with TRBJ2-5, with unresolved D. The V end was cut by 0 bases, the J end by 0 bases, with 17 bases between. Germline assignment: CDR1 LNHNV and CDR2 YYDKDF (reference sequence). CDR3 length equals 18 residues. This CDR3 reads CATSRDPSVGSNQETQYF. In DNA form, the CDR3 reads TGTGCCACCAGCAGAGACCCTTCGGTCGGCTCTAACCAAGAGACCCAGTACTTC.

At least ten counts were recorded for this clonotype. The V gene is TRBV18, the J gene TRBJ2-7; TRBD1 is a possible D gene (5 bases). Germline lookup yields CDR1 KGHSH and CDR2 LQKENI. The CDR3 sequence is 14 residues long. The V end was cut by 0 bases, the J end by 2 bases, with 8 bases between. The CDR3 coding sequence is TGTGCCAGCTCACCACCGGGGCTCACCTACGAGCAGTACTTC. Translated, it gives CASSPPGLTYEQYF.

This clonotype was seen only a few times. J is TRBJ2-2 and V is TRBV10-1; D unclear. The ends were cut back, 2 bases at V and 4 bases at J, with 8 bases in the middle. From germline, CDR1 is WNHNN and CDR2 SYGVQD (reference sequence). The CDR3 contains 14 residues. CDR3 region: CASSEGIFTGELFF. Written as DNA, the CDR3 is TGCGCCAGCAGTGAGGGCATATTCACCGGGGAGCTGTTTTTT.

Ten or more counts support this clonotype. The V call is TRBV7-2, the J call TRBJ1-3, with D uncertain. Germline values: CDR1 SGHTA, CDR2 FQGNSA. This CDR3 is 17 amino acids long. Trimming pared 2 bases from V and 2 bases from J, leaving 16 bases between. The DNA for the CDR3 is TGTGCCAGCAGCTTAACGGCCTCGTCAGGTGCTGGAAACACCATATATTTT. This translates into CASSLTASSGAGNTIYF.

Ten or more counts support this clonotype. V is TRBV5-4 and J is TRBJ2-1; D perhaps matches TRBD2 (6 bases). Trimming stripped 10 bases from V and 6 bases from J, with 17 bases between. CDR1 SGHNT and CDR2 YYREEE come from the germline V gene (reference sequence). CDR3 length: 13 amino acids. CDR3 sequence: CAVAEGDGNEQFF. The CDR3 DNA sequence: TGTGCCGTAGCGGAAGGGGATGGCAATGAGCAGTTCTTC.

This clonotype was observed a handful of times. The J gene is TRBJ1-6, the V gene TRBV6-5, with 7 bases identical to TRBD1. Germline V gene sequence: CDR1 MNHEY, CDR2 SVGAGI. This CDR3 contains 17 residues. Germline trimming cut 0 bases from V and 0 bases from J; bases unmatched to any gene: 2. The CDR3 DNA sequence: TGTGCCAGCAGTTACTCTAGGGGGCCCTCCTATAATTCACCCCTCCACTTT. Encoded protein: CASSYSRGPSYNSPLHF.

This clonotype was seen a few times. The chain links TRBV7-9 to TRBJ1-1; D unresolved. This CDR3 has 11 residues. Germline V gene lookup returns CDR1 SEHNR and CDR2 FQNEAQ (reference sequence). V was shortened by 2 bases and J by 7 bases, with 5 bases between the two germline ends. This CDR3 is CASSLISEAFF. CDR3 sequence (DNA): TGTGCCAGCAGCTTAATAAGTGAAGCTTTCTTT.

This clonotype was seen at least ten times. This rearrangement joins TRBV20-1 to TRBJ1-1; D unclear. CDR1 and CDR2 from the germline V gene are DFQATT and SNEGSKA (reference sequence). The V end was cut by 4 bases, the J end by 0 bases, with 9 bases between. The CDR3 totals 13 residues. CDR3 DNA: TGCAGTGCTACGACAAGGGTGAACACTGAAGCTTTCTTT. Protein product: CSATTRVNTEAFF.

This clonotype was picked up a small number of times. V usage is TRBV11-1 and J usage is TRBJ2-5; 8 bases agree with TRBD2. CDR3 size: 16 residues. The V gene end was trimmed by 5 bases and the J gene end by 4 bases; junction bases not matched to a gene: 12. Germline V lookup: CDR1 SGHAT, CDR2 FQDESV (reference sequence). The CDR3 coding sequence is TGTGCCAGCAGCCCCCAATCAGCGGGGGCCGGAGAGACCCAGTACTTC. It yields the protein CASSPQSAGAGETQYF.